This TCR beta chain was sequenced for a study of shared clonotypes between healthy human individuals. The CDR3 is 22 amino acids. The protocol was immunoSEQ multiplex PCR, while the TCRdb copy is restricted to in-frame clones and leaves out a portion. The sample has millions of clones; roughly nine tenths are singletons. The sequence was collected from a man aged 18 to 30 in good health. The chain combines TRBV21-1 with TRBJ2-4; TRBD2 is the table's D call, not checked against the DNA. TRBV21-1 constitutes a pseudogene. Sequences were obtained from naive CD4+ T cells sorted from blood. As to subset: CD45RA+ positively selected. The CDR3 DNA follows: TGTGCCAGCAGCAAAGAAGCTTTCCGAGGACTAGCGGGAACCTTCGCCAAAAACATTCAGTACTTC. Protein: CASSKEAFRGLAGTFAKNIQYF.